This TCR beta chain is drawn from a study of regulatory T cells in long-lasting Graves disease. For this clonotype: This may be a read error, as it is one base from a much larger clone.

Time point here: newly diagnosed GD, antithyroid drugs for less than 3 months. Extracted PBMC RNA gave rise to the TCR library. Researchers made TCR beta libraries by using iRepertoire HTBI primers and running Arm-PCR on CDR3 regions. In TCRdb, the multiplex PCR reads were re-called with MiXCR into one record per CDR3 protein. The profile shows approximately 400,000 distinct CDR3 sequences, approximately 16% of them singletons. There are 11 residues in the CDR3. In germline, CDR1 is GTSNPN, CDR2 SVGIG (reference sequence). The data also belong to a second study, concerning T cells in Graves' hyperthyroidism and ophthalmopathy.

This sequence was found in a woman aged 40 to 50 with Graves disease. Sequencing was performed on peripheral blood mononuclear cells (PBMCs), taken at new diagnosis, from a patient treated with antithyroid drugs. J is TRBJ2-2 and V is TRBV30; 7 bases align to TRBD2. The CDR3 nucleotides read TGTGTCTGGTCTAGCGGCGGGGAGCTGTTTTTT. It codes for CVWSSGGELFF.